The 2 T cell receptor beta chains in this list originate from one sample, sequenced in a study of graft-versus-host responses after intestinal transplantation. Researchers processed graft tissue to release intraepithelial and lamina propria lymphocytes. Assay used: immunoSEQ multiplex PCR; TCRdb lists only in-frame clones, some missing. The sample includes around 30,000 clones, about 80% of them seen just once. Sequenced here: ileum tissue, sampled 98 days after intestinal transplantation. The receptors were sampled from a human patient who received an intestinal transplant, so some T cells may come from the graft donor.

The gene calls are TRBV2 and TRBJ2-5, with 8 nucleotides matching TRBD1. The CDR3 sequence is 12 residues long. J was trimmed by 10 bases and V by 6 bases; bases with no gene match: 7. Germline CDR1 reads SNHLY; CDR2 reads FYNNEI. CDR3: CASSGQGTIQYF. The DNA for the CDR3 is TGTGCCAGCAGCGGACAGGGAACGATCCAGTACTTC.

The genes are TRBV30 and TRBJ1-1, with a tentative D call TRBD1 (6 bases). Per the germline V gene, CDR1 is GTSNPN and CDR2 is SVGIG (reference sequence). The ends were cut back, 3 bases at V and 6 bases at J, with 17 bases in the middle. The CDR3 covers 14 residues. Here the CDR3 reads CAWRPGQINAEAFF. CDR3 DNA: TGTGCCTGGAGACCCGGACAGATCAACGCTGAAGCTTTCTTT.